The text below deals with one T cell receptor beta chain. Germline V lookup: CDR1 SGHTA, CDR2 FQGNSA. Germline trimming cut 5 bases from V and 6 bases from J; bases unmatched to any gene: 13. The CDR3 length is 16 residues. The sample belongs to a study of blood T cell repertoires in COVID-19. At the level of the study: Acute-phase and convalescent COVID-19 samples originated in the United States, Italy and Spain.

Seattle participants joined during active infection and were tracked over time. Authors' data handling: Reference gene primer amplification gave estimated nucleated cell counts. Measured with immunoSEQ multiplex PCR; TCRdb has only the in-frame clones, and not every one. V and J calls and clone size follow that table, whereas D and trimming were derived from the DNA. Of fewer than 700,000 clones in the sample, about 89% are singletons; the top ten hold roughly 7.4%. The chain has TRBV7-2 and TRBJ2-1; TRBD2 matches 7 bases. The sequenced sample was peripheral blood. This clonotype was obtained from a woman aged 45 to 65 with COVID-19, enrolled during active disease. The chain's CDR3 is CASSRGAAGLVNEQFF. DNA of the CDR3: TGTGCCAGCAGCAGAGGGGCAGCGGGACTCGTCAATGAGCAGTTCTTC.